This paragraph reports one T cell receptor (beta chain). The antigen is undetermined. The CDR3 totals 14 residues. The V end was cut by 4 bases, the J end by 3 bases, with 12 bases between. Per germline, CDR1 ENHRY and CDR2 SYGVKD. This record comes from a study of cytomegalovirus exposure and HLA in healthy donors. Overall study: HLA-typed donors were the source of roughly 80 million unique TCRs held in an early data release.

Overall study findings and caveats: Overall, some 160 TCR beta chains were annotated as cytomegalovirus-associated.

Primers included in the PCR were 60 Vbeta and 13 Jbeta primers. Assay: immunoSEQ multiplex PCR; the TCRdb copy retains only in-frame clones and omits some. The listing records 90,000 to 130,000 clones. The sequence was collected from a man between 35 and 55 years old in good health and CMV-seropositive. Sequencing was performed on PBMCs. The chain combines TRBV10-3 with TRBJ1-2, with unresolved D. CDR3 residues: CAISGEMEYYGYTF. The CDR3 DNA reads TGTGCCATCAGTGGTGAGATGGAGTACTATGGCTACACCTTC.